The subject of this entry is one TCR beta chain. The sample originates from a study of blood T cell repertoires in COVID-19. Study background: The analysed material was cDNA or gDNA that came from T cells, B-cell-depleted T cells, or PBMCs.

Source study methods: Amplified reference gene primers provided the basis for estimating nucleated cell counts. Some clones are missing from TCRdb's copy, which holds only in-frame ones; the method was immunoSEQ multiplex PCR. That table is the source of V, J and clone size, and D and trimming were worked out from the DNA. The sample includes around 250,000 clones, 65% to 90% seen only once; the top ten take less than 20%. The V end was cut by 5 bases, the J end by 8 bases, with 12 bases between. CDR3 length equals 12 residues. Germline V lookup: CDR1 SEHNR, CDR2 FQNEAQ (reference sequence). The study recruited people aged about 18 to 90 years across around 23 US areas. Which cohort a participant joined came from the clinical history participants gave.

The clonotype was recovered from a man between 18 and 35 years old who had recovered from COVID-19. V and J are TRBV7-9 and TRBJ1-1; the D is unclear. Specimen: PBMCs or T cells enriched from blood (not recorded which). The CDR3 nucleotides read TGTGCCAGCAGCCAATCCCAGGTCGAAGCTTTCTTT. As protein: CASSQSQVEAFF. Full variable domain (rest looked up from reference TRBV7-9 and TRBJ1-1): DTGVSQNPRHKITKRGQNVTFRCDPISEHNRLYWYRQTLGQGPEFLTYFQNEAQLEKSRLLSDRFSAERPKGSFSTLEIQRTEQGDSAMYLCASSQSQVEAFFGQGTRLTVV.